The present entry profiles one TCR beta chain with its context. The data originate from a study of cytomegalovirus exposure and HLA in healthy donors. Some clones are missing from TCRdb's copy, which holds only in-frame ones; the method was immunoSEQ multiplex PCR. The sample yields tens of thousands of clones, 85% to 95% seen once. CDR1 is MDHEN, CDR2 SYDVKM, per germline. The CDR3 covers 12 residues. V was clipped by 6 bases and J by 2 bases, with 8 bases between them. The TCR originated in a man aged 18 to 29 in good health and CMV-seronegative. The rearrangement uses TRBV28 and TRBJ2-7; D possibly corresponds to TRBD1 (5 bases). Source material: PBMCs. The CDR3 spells CASRVGPYEQYF. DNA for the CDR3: TGTGCCAGCAGAGTGGGGCCCTACGAGCAGTACTTC.